The entry below gives a single T cell receptor (beta chain) sequence along with its context. The antigen is undetermined. All donors comprised healthy Caucasians. The entry originates in a study of identical twins. The CDR3 length is 15 residues. Trimming cost V 2 bases and J 2 bases; bases outside gene matches: 4. The germline gives CDR1 SGHRS, CDR2 YFSETQ. TCRdb fed the 5' RACE reads into MiXCR, producing one record per CDR3 protein. Of around 1.7 million distinct CDR3 sequences detected, under 35% appear once; the ten largest clones hold about 0.25%. General observations from the study: Models underestimated TCR alpha sharing (out-of-frame) in monozygotic twins.

Sequenced sample: cord blood. The chain recombines TRBV5-1 with TRBJ2-1, with 7 bases fitting TRBD1. The TCR originated in a newborn girl in good health. The CDR3 region has the DNA TGCGCCAGCAGCTTATTGGACAGGACCTACAATGAGCAGTTCTTC. It is translated as CASSLLDRTYNEQFF.